The entry that follows covers one T cell receptor (beta chain) sequence. The same CDR3 is also encoded by other DNA sequences in this sample. The data are from a study of blood T cell repertoires in COVID-19. Authors' data handling: Cell counts per sample came from amplifying reference gene primers. Produced via immunoSEQ multiplex PCR; TCRdb's table is partial and in-frame only. Clonal size and the V and J genes are those of that table, whereas D and trimming came from the DNA. Of under 350,000 clones listed, over 75% were seen once; the top ten hold less than 15%. V lost 1 base, J lost 7 bases, and 5 bases lay in between. Germline V lookup: CDR1 LNHNV, CDR2 YYDKDF (reference sequence). The CDR3 length is 13 residues.

Specimen: peripheral blood. The sequence derives from a human donor in a cohort sampled during active COVID-19. This chain connects TRBV15 to TRBJ1-6; D remains unclear. CDR3 residues: CATSRGRNSPLHF. CDR3 DNA: TGTGCCACCAGCAGAGGCAGGAATTCACCCCTCCACTTT.